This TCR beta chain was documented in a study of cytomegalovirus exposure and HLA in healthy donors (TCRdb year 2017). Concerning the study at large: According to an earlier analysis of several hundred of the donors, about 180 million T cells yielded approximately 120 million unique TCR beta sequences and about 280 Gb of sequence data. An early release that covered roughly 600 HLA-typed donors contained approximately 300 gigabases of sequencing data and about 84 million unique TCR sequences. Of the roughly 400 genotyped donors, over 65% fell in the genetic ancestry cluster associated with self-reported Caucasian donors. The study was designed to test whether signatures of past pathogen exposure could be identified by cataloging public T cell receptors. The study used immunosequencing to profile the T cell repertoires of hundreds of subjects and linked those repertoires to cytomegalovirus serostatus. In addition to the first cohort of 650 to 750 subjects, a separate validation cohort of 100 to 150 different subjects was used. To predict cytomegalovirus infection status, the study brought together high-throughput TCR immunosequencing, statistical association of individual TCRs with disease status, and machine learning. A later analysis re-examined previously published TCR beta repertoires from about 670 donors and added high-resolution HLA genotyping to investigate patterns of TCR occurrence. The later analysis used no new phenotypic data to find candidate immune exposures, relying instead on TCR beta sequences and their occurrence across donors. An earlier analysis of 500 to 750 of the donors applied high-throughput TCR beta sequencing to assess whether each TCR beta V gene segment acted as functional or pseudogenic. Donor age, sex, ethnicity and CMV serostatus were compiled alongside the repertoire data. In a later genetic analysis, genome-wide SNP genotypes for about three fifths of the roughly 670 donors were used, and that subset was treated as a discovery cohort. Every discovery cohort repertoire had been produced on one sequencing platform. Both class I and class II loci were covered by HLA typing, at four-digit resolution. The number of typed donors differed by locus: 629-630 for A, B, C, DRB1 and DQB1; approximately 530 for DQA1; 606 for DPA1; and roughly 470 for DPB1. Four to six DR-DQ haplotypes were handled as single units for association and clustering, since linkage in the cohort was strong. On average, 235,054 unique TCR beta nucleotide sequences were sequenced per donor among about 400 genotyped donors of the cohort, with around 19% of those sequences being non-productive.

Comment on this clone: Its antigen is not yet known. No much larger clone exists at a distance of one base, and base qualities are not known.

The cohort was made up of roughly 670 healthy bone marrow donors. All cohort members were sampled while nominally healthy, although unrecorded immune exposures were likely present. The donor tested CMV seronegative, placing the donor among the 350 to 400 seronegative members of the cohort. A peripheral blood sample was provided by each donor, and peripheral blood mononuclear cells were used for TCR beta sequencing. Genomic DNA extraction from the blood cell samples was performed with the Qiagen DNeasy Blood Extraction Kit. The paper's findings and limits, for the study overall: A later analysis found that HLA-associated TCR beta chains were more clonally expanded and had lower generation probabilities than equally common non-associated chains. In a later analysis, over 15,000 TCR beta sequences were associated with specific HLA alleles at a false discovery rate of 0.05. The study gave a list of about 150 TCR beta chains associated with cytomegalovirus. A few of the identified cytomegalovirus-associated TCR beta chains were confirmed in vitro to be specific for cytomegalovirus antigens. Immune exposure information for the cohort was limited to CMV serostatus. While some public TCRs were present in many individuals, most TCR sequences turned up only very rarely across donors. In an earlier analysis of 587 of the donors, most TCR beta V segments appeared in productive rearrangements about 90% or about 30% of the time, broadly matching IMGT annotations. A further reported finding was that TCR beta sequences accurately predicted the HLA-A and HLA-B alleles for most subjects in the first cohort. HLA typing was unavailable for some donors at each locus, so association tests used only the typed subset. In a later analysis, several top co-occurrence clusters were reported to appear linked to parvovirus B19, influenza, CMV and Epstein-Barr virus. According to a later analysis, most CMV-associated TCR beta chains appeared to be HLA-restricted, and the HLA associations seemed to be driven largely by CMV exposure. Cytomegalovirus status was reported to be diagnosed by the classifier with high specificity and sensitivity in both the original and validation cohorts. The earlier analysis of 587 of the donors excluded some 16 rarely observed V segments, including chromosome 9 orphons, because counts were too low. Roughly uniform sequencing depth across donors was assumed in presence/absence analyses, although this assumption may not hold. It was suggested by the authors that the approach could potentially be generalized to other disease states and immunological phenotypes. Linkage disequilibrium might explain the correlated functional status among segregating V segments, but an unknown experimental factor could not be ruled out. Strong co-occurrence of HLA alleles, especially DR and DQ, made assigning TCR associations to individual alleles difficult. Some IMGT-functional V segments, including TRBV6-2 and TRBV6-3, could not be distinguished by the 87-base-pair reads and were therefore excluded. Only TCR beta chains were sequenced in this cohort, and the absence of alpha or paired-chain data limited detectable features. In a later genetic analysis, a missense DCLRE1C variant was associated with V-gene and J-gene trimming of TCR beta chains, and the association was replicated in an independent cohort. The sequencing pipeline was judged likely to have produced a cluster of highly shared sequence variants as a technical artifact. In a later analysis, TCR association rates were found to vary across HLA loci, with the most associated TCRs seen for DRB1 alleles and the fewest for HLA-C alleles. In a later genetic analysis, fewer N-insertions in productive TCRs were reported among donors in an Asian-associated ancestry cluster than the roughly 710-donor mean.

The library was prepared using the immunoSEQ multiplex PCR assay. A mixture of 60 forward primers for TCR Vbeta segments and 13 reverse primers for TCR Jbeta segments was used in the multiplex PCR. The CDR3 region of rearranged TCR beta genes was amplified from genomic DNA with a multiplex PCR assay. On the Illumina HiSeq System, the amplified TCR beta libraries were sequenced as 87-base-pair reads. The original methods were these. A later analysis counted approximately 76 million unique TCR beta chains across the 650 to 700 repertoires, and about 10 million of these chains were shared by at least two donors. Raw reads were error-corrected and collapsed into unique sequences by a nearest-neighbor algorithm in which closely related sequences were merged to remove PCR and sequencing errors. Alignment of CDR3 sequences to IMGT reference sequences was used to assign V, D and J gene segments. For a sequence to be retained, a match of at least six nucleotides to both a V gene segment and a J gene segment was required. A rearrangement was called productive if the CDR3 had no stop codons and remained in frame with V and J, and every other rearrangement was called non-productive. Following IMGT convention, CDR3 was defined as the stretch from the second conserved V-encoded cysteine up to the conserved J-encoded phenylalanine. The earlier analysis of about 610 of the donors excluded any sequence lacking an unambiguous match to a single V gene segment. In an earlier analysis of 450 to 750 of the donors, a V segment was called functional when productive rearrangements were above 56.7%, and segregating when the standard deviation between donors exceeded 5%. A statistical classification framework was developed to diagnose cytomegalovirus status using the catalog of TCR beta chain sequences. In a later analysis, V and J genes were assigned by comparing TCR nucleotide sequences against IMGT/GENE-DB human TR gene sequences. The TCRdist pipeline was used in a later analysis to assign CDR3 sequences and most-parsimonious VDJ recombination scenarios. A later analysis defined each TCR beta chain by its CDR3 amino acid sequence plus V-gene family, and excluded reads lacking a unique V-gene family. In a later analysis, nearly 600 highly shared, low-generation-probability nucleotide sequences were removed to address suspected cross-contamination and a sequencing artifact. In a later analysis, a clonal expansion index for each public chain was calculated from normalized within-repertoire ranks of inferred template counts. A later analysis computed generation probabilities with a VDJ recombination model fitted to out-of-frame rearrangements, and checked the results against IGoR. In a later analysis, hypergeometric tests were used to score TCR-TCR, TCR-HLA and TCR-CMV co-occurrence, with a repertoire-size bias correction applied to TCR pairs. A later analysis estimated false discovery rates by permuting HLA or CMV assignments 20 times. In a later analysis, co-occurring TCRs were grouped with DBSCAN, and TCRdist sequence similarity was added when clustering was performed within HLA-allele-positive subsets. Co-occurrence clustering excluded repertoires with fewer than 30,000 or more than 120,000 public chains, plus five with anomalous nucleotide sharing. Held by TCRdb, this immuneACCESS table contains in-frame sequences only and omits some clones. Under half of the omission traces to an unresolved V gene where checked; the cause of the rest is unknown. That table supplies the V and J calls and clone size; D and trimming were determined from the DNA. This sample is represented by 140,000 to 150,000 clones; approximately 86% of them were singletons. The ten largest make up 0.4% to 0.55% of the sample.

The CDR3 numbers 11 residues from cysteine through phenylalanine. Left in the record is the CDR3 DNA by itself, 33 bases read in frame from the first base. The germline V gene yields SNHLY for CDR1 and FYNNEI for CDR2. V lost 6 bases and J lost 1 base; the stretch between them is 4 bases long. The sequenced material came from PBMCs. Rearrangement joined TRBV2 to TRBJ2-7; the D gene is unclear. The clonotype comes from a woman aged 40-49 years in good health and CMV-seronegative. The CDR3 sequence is CASRQSYEQYF. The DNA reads TGTGCCAGCAGGCAGTCCTACGAGCAGTACTTC.